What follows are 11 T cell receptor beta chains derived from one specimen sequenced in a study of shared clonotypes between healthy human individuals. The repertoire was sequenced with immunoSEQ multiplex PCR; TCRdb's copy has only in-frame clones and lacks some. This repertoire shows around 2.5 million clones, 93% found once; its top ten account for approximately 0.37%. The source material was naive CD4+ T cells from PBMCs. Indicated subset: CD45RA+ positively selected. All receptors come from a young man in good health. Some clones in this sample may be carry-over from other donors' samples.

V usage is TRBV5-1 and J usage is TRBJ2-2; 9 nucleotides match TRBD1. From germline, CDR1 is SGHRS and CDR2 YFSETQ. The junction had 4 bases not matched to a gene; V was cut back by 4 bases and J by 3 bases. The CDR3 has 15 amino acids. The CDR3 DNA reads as TGCGCCAGCAGCCCAGGGGACAGGGACACCGGGGAGCTGTTTTTT. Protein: CASSPGDRDTGELFF.

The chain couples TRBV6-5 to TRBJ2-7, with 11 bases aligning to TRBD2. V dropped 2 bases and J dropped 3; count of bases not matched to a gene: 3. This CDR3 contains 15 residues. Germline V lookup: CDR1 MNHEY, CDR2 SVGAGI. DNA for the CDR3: TGTGCCAGCAGTTACACTAGCGGGAGTCTCTACGAGCAGTACTTC. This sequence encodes CASSYTSGSLYEQYF.

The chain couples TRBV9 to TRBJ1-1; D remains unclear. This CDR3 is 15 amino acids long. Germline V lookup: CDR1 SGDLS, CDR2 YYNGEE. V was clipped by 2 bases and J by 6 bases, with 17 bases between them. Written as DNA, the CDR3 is TGTGCCAGCAGCGTCGAGGCACAGCCTGCCCCTGAAGCTTTCTTT. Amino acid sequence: CASSVEAQPAPEAFF.

CDR3 sequence reads: CASNRVSSGANVLTF. The CDR3 bases are TGTGCCTCCAACCGGGTCTCATCTGGGGCCAACGTCCTGACTTTC. This chain connects TRBV19 to TRBJ2-6; D not resolved. Germline CDR1 LNHDA, CDR2 SQIVND (reference sequence). The CDR3 contains 15 residues. V lost 11 bases, J lost 1 base, and 15 bases lay in between. The full variable domain, rest sourced from reference TRBV19 and TRBJ2-6, is DGGITQSPKYLFRKEGQNVTLSCEQNLNHDAMYWYRQDPGQGLRLIYYSQIVNDFQKGDIAEGYSVSREKKESFPLTVTSAQKNPTAFYLCASNRVSSGANVLTFGAGSRLTVL.

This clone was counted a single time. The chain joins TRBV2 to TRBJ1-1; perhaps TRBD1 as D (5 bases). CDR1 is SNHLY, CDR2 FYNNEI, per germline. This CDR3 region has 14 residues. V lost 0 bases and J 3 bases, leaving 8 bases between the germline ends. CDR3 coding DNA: TGTGCCAGCAGTGAAGCTGGGGGGTACACTGAAGCTTTCTTT. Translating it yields CASSEAGGYTEAFF.

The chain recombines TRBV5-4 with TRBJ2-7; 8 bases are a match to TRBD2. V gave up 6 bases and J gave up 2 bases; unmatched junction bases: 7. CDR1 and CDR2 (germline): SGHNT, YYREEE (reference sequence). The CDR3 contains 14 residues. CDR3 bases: TGTGCCAGCAAAAGGAGCGGGAGCACCTACGAGCAGTACTTC. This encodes CASKRSGSTYEQYF.

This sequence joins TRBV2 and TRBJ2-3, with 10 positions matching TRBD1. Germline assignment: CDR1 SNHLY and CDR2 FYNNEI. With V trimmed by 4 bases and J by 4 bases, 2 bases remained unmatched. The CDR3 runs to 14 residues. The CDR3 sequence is CASSGDRGADTQYF. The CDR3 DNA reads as TGTGCCAGCAGTGGGGACAGGGGAGCAGATACGCAGTATTTT.

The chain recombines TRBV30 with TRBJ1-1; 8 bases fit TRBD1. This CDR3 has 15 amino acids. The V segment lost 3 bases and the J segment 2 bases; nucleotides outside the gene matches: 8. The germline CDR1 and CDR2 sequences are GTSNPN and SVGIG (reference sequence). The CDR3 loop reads CAWRSQGQVNTEAFF. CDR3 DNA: TGTGCCTGGAGATCGCAGGGACAGGTCAACACTGAAGCTTTCTTT.

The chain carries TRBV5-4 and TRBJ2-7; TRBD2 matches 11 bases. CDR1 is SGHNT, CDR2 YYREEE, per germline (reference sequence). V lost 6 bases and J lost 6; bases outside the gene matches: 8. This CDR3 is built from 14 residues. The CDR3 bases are TGTGCCAGCAACATAGCGGGAGGGTTGGGCGAGCAGTACTTC. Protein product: CASNIAGGLGEQYF.

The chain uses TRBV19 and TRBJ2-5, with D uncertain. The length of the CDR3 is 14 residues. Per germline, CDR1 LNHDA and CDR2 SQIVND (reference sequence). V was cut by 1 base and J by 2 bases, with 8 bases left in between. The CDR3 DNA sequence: TGTGCCAGTAGTATAGTGTCTCAACAAGAGACCCAGTACTTC. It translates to CASSIVSQQETQYF.

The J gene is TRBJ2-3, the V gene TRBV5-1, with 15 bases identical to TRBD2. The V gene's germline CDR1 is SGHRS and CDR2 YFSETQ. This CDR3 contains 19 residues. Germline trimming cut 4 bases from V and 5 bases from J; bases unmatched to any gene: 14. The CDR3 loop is CASSTQPWTSGRAVDTQYF. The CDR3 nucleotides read TGCGCCAGCAGCACCCAACCGTGGACTAGCGGGAGGGCCGTAGATACGCAGTATTTT.